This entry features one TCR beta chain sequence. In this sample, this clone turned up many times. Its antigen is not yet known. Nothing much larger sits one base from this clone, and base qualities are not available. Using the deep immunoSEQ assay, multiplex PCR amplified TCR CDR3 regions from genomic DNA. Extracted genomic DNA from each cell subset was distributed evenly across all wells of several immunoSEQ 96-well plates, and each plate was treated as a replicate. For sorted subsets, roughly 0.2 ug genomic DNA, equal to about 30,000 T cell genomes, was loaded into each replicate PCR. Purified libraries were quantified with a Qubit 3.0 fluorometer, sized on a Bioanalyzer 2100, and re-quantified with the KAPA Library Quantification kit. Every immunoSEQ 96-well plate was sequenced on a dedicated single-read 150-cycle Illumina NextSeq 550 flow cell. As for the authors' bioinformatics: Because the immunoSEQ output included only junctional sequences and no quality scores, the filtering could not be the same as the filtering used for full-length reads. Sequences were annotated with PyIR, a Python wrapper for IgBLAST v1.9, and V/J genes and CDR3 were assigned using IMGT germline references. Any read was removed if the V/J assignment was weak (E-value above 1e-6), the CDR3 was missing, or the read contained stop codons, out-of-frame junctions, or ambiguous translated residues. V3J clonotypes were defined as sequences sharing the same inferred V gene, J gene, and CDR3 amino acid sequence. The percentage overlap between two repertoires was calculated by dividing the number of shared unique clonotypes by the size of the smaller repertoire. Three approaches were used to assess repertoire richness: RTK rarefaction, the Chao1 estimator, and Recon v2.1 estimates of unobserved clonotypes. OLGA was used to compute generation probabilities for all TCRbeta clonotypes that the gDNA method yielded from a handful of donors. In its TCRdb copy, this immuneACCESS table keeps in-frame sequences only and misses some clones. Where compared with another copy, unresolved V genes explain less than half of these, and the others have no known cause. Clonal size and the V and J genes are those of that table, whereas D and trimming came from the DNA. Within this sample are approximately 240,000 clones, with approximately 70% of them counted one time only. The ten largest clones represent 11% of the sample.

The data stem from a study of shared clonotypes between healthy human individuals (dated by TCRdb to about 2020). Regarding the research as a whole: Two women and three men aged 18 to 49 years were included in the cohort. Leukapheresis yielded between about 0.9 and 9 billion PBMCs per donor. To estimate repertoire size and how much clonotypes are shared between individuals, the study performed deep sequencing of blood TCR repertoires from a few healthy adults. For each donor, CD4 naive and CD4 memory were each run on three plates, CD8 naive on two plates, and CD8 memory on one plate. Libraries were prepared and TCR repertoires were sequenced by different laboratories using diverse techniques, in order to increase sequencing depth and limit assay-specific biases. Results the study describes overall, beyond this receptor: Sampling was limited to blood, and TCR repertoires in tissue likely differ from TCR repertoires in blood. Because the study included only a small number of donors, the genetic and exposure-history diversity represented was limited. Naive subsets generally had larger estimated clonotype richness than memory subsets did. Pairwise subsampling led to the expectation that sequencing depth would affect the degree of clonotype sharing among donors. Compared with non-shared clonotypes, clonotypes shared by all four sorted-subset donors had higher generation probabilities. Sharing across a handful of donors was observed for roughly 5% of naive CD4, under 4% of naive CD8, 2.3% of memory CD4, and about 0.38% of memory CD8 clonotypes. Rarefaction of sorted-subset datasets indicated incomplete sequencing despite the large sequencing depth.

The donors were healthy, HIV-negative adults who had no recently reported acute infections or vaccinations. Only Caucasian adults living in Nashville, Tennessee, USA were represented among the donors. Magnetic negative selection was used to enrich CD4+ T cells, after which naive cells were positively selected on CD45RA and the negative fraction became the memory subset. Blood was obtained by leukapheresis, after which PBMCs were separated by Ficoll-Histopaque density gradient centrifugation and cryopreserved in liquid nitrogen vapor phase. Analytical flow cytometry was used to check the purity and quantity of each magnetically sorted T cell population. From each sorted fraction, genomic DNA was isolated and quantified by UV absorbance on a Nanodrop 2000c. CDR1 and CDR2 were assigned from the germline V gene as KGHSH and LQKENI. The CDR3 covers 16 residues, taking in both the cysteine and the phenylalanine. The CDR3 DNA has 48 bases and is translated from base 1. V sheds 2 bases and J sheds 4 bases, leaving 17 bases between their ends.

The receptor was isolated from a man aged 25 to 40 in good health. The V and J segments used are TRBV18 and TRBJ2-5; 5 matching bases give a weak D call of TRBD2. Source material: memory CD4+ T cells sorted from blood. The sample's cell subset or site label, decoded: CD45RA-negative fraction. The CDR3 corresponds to CASSPVGLQRGETQYF. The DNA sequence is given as TGTGCCAGCTCACCAGTAGGGCTACAACGGGGAGAGACCCAGTACTTC.